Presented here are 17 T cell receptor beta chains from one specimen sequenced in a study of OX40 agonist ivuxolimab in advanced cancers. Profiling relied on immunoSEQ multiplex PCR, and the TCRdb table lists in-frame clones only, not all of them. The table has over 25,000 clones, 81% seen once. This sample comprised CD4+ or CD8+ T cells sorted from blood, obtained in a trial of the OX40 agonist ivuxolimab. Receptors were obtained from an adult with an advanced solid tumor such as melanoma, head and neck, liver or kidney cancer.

The CDR3 DNA follows: TGCAGCGTTTCCGGGACAGGATACGAGCAGTACTTC. It translates to CSVSGTGYEQYF. V is TRBV29-1 and J is TRBJ2-7; 8 positions agree with TRBD1. The CDR3 is 12 residues long. Germline assignment: CDR1 SQVTM and CDR2 ANQGSEA. The J segment lost 4 bases and the V segment lost 5 bases, leaving 4 bases of the junction unmatched.

Here the CDR3 reads CSVEDSSGYEQFF. CDR3 in DNA: TGCAGCGTTGAAGATTCTTCGGGGTATGAGCAGTTCTTC. The J gene is TRBJ2-1, the V gene TRBV29-1, with TRBD2 as a possible D gene (5 bases). The V gene's germline CDR1 is SQVTM and CDR2 ANQGSEA. The CDR3 is made up of 13 amino acids. The germline V and J ends were trimmed by 0 bases and 8 bases, with 11 bases remaining between them.

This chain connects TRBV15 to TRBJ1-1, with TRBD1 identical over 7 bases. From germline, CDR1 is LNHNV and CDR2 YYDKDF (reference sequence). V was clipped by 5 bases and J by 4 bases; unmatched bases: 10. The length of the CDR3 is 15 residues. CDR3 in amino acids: CATSSPTTGSTEAFF. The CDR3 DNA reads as TGTGCCACCAGCTCCCCGACGACAGGGTCCACTGAAGCTTTCTTT.

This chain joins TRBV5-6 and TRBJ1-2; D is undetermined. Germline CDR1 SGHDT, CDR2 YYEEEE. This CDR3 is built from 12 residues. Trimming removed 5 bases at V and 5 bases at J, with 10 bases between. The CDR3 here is CASSLNGYGYTF. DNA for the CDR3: TGTGCCAGCAGTTTGAACGGTTATGGCTACACCTTC.

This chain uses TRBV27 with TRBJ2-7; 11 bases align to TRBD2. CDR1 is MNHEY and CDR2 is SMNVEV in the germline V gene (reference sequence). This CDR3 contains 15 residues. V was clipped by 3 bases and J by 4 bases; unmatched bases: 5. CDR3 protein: CASSFGASGRYEQYF. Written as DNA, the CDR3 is TGTGCCAGCAGTTTCGGGGCTAGCGGGAGGTACGAGCAGTACTTC.

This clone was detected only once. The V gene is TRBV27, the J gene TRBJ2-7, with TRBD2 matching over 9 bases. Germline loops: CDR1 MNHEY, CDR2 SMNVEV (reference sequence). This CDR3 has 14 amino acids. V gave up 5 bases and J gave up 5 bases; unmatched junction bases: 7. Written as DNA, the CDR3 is TGTGCCAGCAGTGAGATAGCGGGAGTAGACGAGCAGTACTTC. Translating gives CASSEIAGVDEQYF.

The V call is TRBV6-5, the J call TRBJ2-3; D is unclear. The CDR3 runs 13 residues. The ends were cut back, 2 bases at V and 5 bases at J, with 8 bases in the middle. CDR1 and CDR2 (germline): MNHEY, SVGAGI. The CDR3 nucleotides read TGTGCCAGCAGTTACCTCACAGAAGATACGCAGTATTTT. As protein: CASSYLTEDTQYF.

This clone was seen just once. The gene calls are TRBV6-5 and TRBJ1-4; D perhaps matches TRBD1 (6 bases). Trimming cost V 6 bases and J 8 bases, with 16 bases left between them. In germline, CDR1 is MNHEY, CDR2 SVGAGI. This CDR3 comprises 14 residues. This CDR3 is CASRRQVEGEKLFF. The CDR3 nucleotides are TGTGCCAGCAGAAGACAGGTGGAAGGAGAAAAACTGTTTTTT.

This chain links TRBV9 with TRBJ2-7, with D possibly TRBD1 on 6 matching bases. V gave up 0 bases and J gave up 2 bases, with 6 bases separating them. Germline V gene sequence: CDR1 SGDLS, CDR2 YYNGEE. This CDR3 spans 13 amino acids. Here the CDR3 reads CASSVGTAYEQYF. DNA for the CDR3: TGTGCCAGCAGCGTAGGGACAGCCTACGAGCAGTACTTC.

Written as DNA, the CDR3 is TGTGCCTCAAAAGGGGGTTTTACCACAGATACGCAGTATTTT. Amino acids: CASKGGFTTDTQYF. The V and J genes are TRBV9 and TRBJ2-3; TRBD1 is a possible D gene (6 bases). The V and J ends lost 10 bases and 2 bases respectively, with 17 bases between them. This CDR3 has 14 residues. Germline V CDR1 and CDR2: SGDLS, YYNGEE.

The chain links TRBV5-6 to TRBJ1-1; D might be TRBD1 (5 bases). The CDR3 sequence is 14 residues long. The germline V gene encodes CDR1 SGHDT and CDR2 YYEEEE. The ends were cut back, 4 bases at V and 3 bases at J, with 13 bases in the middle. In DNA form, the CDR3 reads TGTGCCAGCAGCAGCCCAGGGCCCGACACTGAAGCTTTCTTT. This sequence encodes CASSSPGPDTEAFF.

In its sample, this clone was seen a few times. DNA for the CDR3: TGTGCCAGCTCACTCACACGGGGGGCGCATGGGTACACTGAAGCTTTCTTT. Its protein is CASSLTRGAHGYTEAFF. The genes are TRBV18 and TRBJ1-1; D possibly corresponds to TRBD1 (6 bases). Deletions cut 4 bases from V and 3 bases from J, with 21 bases between. Germline V lookup: CDR1 KGHSH, CDR2 LQKENI. The CDR3 contains 17 residues.

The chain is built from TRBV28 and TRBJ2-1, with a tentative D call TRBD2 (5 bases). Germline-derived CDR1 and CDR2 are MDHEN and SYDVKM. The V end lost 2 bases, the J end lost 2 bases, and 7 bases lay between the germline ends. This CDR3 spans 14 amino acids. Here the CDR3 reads CASSLTGTYNEQFF. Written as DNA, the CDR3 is TGTGCCAGCAGTTTAACCGGGACCTACAATGAGCAGTTCTTC.

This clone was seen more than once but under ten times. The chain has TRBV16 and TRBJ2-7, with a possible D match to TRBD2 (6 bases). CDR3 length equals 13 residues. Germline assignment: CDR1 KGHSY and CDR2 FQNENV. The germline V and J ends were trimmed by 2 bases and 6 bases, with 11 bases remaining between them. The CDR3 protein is CASSQGRWGEQYF. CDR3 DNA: TGTGCCAGCAGCCAAGGGAGGTGGGGCGAGCAGTACTTC.

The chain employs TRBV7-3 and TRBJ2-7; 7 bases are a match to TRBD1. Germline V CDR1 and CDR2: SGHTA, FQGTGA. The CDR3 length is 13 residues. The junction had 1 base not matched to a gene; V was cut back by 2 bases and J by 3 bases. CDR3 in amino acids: CASSLYRGYEQYF. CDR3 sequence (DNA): TGTGCCAGCAGCTTATACAGGGGCTACGAGCAGTACTTC.

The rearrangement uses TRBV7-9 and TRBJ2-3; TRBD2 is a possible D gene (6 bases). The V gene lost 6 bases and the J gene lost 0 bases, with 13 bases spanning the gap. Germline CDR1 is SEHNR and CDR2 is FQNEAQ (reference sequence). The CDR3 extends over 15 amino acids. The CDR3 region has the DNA TGTGCCAGCAGATCCGGGACTCATAGCACAGATACGCAGTATTTT. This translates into CASRSGTHSTDTQYF.

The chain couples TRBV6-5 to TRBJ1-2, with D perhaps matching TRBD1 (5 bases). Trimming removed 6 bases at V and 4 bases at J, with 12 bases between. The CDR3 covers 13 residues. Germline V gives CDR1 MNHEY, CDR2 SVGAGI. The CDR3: CASSRQPIYGYTF. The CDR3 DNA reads TGTGCCAGCAGCCGACAGCCGATCTATGGCTACACCTTC.